Each of the 15 T cell receptor beta chains below was sequenced from the same sample in a study of T cell responses to AZD1222 COVID-19 vaccine. Sequencing was performed with immunoSEQ multiplex PCR; in TCRdb, only in-frame clones are kept and a portion is missing. The sample lists about 140,000 clones, 90% to 95% seen once, with 12% in the top ten. This specimen was peripheral blood, taken after recovery from COVID-19. These receptors were taken from an adult who had recovered from COVID-19.

The chain carries TRBV4-2 and TRBJ1-5, with TRBD1 matching 9 bases. The germline V gene encodes CDR1 LGHNA and CDR2 YNFKEQ. The CDR3 spans 17 residues. V shed 4 bases and J 6 bases; nucleotides not matched to a gene: 13. The DNA of the CDR3 is TGTGCCAGCAGCCGGGACAGGGTCGAGAGCGGTCTTCAGCCCCAGCATTTT. It codes for CASSRDRVESGLQPQHF.

The rearrangement uses TRBV19 and TRBJ1-1; maybe TRBD1 (6 bases). CDR1 is LNHDA, CDR2 SQIVND, per germline (reference sequence). V was cut by 9 bases and J by 4 bases, with 18 bases left in between. The CDR3 has 14 amino acids. The CDR3 region is CASRTQGLGTEAFF. The CDR3 DNA sequence: TGTGCCAGCCGGACACAGGGATTGGGCACTGAAGCTTTCTTT.

This clone came up a few times. This chain connects TRBV18 to TRBJ1-2; the match to TRBD1 covers 10 bases. This CDR3 is built from 15 residues. The V segment lost 6 bases and the J segment 6 bases; nucleotides outside the gene matches: 10. The germline V gene has CDR1 KGHSH and CDR2 LQKENI. CDR3 coding DNA: TGTGCCAGCTCTCAAGACAGGGGGCCGGAAAATGGCTACACCTTC. It yields the protein CASSQDRGPENGYTF.

The chain uses TRBV6-5 and TRBJ1-2; 7 bases align to TRBD1. In germline, CDR1 is MNHEY, CDR2 SVGAGI. V lost 4 bases and J lost 2; bases outside the gene matches: 4. The CDR3 has 14 amino acids. The CDR3 loop reads CASSLTGLNYGYTF. The CDR3 region has the DNA TGTGCCAGCAGTTTGACAGGGCTCAACTATGGCTACACCTTC.

This clone was seen just once. This sequence joins TRBV14 and TRBJ2-2; D is possibly TRBD1 (5 bases). The CDR3 runs 13 residues. Looked up from germline, CDR1 is SGHDN and CDR2 is FVKESK. V lost 3 bases and J 5 bases, leaving 7 bases between the germline ends. In nucleotides, the CDR3 is TGTGCCAGCAGCCACCCAGGGACCGGGGAGCTGTTTTTT. It is translated as CASSHPGTGELFF.

This chain's CDR3 is CATSGDTTDTQYF. The DNA of the CDR3 is TGTGCCACCTCTGGGGACACCACAGATACGCAGTATTTT. This chain connects TRBV12-3 or TRBV12-4 to TRBJ2-3; D may be TRBD1 (6 bases). Trimming left V 10 bases short and J 2 bases short, with 13 bases between. The CDR3 has 13 amino acids.

The CDR3 region has the DNA TGTGCCACCAGTGATTGGCGGGAGGGTTCTTACGAGCAGTACTTC. It encodes CATSDWREGSYEQYF. The chain recombines TRBV24-1 with TRBJ2-7; the match to TRBD2 covers 9 bases. V shed 2 bases, J shed 4 bases, and the junction held 5 bases outside the gene matches. This CDR3 region has 15 residues. Germline CDR1 and CDR2: KGHDR and SFDVKD.

The chain combines TRBV5-1 with TRBJ2-7; TRBD2 matches at 8 bases. The CDR3 contains 15 residues. Germline values: CDR1 SGHRS, CDR2 YFSETQ. Unmatched junction bases numbered 7, after V lost 2 bases and J lost 3 bases. CDR3 loop: CASSLVTSGGYEQYF. CDR3 coding DNA: TGCGCCAGCAGCTTAGTAACTAGCGGAGGCTACGAGCAGTACTTC.

On this clone itself: Other DNA sequences in this sample translate to the same CDR3. The chain carries TRBV12-3 or TRBV12-4 and TRBJ2-5; no firm D call. The V end was cut by 6 bases, the J end by 4 bases, with 12 bases between. The CDR3 contains 13 residues. CDR3 sequence reads: CASSPQVGETQYF. The DNA of the CDR3 is TGTGCCAGCAGCCCCCAGGTGGGAGAGACCCAGTACTTC.

This chain links TRBV14 with TRBJ1-2; D might be TRBD1 (5 bases). There are 15 residues in the CDR3. CDR1 is SGHDN, CDR2 FVKESK, per germline. Trimming left V 1 base short and J 4 bases short, with 13 bases between. CDR3 DNA: TGTGCCAGCAGCCAAGCTCCGGGGGAGAGCTATGGCTACACCTTC. It codes for CASSQAPGESYGYTF.

J is TRBJ2-3 and V is TRBV5-4; 8 bases align to TRBD2. The CDR3 runs 15 residues. The germline CDR1 and CDR2 sequences are SGHNT and YYREEE (reference sequence). Trimming took 1 base from V and 4 from J; bases not matched to a gene: 5. The CDR3: CASSLSGSVSDTQYF. The CDR3 DNA reads TGTGCCAGCAGCTTGAGCGGGAGTGTATCAGATACGCAGTATTTT.

V gene TRBV27 combines with J gene TRBJ1-2; possible D gene TRBD1, 5 bases. Looked up from germline, CDR1 is MNHEY and CDR2 is SMNVEV (reference sequence). V was pared by 6 bases and J by 3 bases, with 23 bases between. The CDR3 is made up of 17 amino acids. The CDR3 here is CASRLSPGGEGDYGYTF. The CDR3 coding sequence is TGTGCCAGCAGACTGTCCCCTGGGGGGGAAGGGGACTATGGCTACACCTTC.

This chain connects TRBV6-2 or TRBV6-3 to TRBJ2-2, with TRBD2 identical over 7 bases. After removal of 3 bases from V and 6 bases from J, the junction contained 7 bases not matched to a gene. Germline loops: CDR1 MNHEY, CDR2 SVGEGT. The CDR3 totals 15 residues. CDR3 sequence reads: CASSYRGLSSGELFF. The CDR3 DNA reads TGTGCCAGCAGTTATCGGGGACTATCCTCCGGGGAGCTGTTTTTT.

A single count supports this clone. The CDR3: CASSLSSVGRGSSGSPMYYEQYF. CDR3 nucleotide sequence: TGTGCCAGCAGTTTATCGTCGGTGGGCCGGGGGTCTAGCGGGAGTCCTATGTACTACGAGCAGTACTTC. The chain couples TRBV27 to TRBJ2-7, with TRBD2 matching over 10 bases. CDR1 and CDR2 from the germline V gene are MNHEY and SMNVEV (reference sequence). CDR3 length: 23 residues. V shed 0 bases and J 3 bases; nucleotides not matched to a gene: 26.

The chain is built from TRBV9 and TRBJ1-1, with 10 bases matching TRBD1. CDR3 length equals 17 residues. Looked up from germline, CDR1 is SGDLS and CDR2 is YYNGEE. J lost 3 bases, V lost 0 bases, and 8 bases had no gene match. In DNA, the CDR3 is TGTGCCAGCAGCGTAGCTCCGGGACAGGGGTTGGACACTGAAGCTTTCTTT. Protein sequence: CASSVAPGQGLDTEAFF.